These 20 T cell receptor beta chains originate from one sample sequenced in a study of shared clonotypes between healthy human individuals. The data were produced by immunoSEQ multiplex PCR, yet TCRdb's version contains in-frame clones alone and is incomplete. The sample lists about 600,000 clones, roughly 79% occurring once. Sequences were obtained from PBMCs. The source is a middle-aged woman in good health. Some clones in this sample may be carry-over from other donors' samples.

This clone turned up a few times. Other nucleotide sequences in the sample specify the same CDR3. The chain joins TRBV7-3 to TRBJ1-1, with D maybe TRBD1 (5 bases). From germline, CDR1 is SGHTA and CDR2 FQGTGA. The CDR3 is 13 residues long. Trimming removed 3 bases from V and 1 base from J, with 6 bases in between. CDR3 bases: TGTGCCAGCAGCTTGCAGGGGAACACTGAAGCTTTCTTT. Translating gives CASSLQGNTEAFF. The entire variable domain, with the rest obtained from reference TRBV7-3 and TRBJ1-1, is as follows: GAGVSQTPSNKVTEKGKYVELRCDPISGHTALYWYRQSLGQGPEFLIYFQGTGAADDSGLPNDRFFAVRPEGSVSTLKIQRTERGDSAVYLCASSLQGNTEAFFGQGTRLTVV.

V gene TRBV9 combines with J gene TRBJ2-7, with 7 bases matching TRBD2. Trimming cost V 0 bases and J 4 bases; bases outside gene matches: 4. This CDR3 region has 14 residues. CDR1 and CDR2 (germline): SGDLS, YYNGEE. The CDR3 bases are TGTGCCAGCAGCGTAGGCGGGGGAGGATACGAGCAGTACTTC. Amino acids: CASSVGGGGYEQYF.

This clone has just a few counts. The CDR3 spells CASSLETARETQYF. In DNA form, the CDR3 reads TGCGCCAGCAGCTTGGAAACAGCTCGGGAGACCCAGTACTTC. The gene calls are TRBV5-1 and TRBJ2-5, with D hard to call. Germline CDR1 reads SGHRS; CDR2 reads YFSETQ. CDR3 length: 14 residues. The germline V and J ends were trimmed by 0 bases and 5 bases, with 11 bases remaining between them.

The chain carries TRBV10-3 and TRBJ2-1, with 7 bases that match TRBD2. This CDR3 contains 13 residues. Germline values: CDR1 ENHRY, CDR2 SYGVKD. With V trimmed by 10 bases and J by 4 bases, 7 bases remained unmatched. The chain's CDR3 is CATRDYLYNEQFF. The CDR3, as DNA: TGTGCCACCCGGGACTACCTATACAATGAGCAGTTCTTC.

This chain links TRBV19 with TRBJ2-1; 7 nucleotides match TRBD2. The germline V gene encodes CDR1 LNHDA and CDR2 SQIVND (reference sequence). With V trimmed by 6 bases and J by 0 bases, 5 bases remained unmatched. The CDR3 consists of 15 residues. The CDR3 DNA reads as TGTGCCAGTAGCTGGAAGCGGGACTCCTACAATGAGCAGTTCTTC. Its protein product is CASSWKRDSYNEQFF.

This clone has at least ten counts. The rearrangement joins TRBV7-9 to TRBJ1-2; possible D gene TRBD1, 5 bases. Trimming cost V 5 bases and J 6 bases, with 16 bases left between them. Germline V CDR1 and CDR2: SEHNR, FQNEAQ (reference sequence). The CDR3 length is 14 residues. The CDR3 DNA is TGTGCCAGCAGCCCATTAGGAGGGGAGGATGGCTACACCTTC. Translated: CASSPLGGEDGYTF. Supplemented by reference TRBV7-9 and TRBJ1-2, the full variable domain reads DTGVSQNPRHKITKRGQNVTFRCDPISEHNRLYWYRQTLGQGPEFLTYFQNEAQLEKSRLLSDRFSAERPKGSFSTLEIQRTEQGDSAMYLCASSPLGGEDGYTFGSGTRLTVV.

The CDR3: CASSPGQASSNQPQHF. The DNA for the CDR3 is TGTGCCAGCAGCCCCGGACAGGCGTCTAGCAATCAGCCCCAGCATTTT. The chain is built from TRBV7-9 and TRBJ1-5, with 7 bases identical to TRBD1. Germline-derived CDR1 and CDR2 are SEHNR and FQNEAQ (reference sequence). Unmatched junction bases numbered 7, after V lost 5 bases and J lost 0 bases. CDR3 size: 16 residues.

This clone was recorded once. The chain employs TRBV27 and TRBJ1-5, with 7 bases identical to TRBD1. The V gene's germline CDR1 is MNHEY and CDR2 SMNVEV (reference sequence). Trimming at V came to 3 bases and at J to 3 bases, leaving 5 bases not matched to a gene. The CDR3 has 15 amino acids. The CDR3 DNA reads as TGTGCCAGCAGTTTTTCCAGGGGGAACAATCAGCCCCAGCATTTT. It translates to CASSFSRGNNQPQHF.

V gene TRBV6-1 combines with J gene TRBJ2-3; TRBD2 agrees at 7 bases. The CDR3 totals 15 residues. After removal of 2 bases from V and 2 bases from J, the junction contained 4 bases not matched to a gene. The germline gives CDR1 MNHNS, CDR2 SASEGT. DNA of the CDR3: TGTGCCAGCAGTGAACCCCTAGCGGTCACAGATACGCAGTATTTT. Translation: CASSEPLAVTDTQYF.

Many counts were recorded for this clone. Other DNA sequences within the sample encode an identical CDR3. The genes are TRBV6-1 and TRBJ1-1; unclear D gene. Germline V gene data show CDR1 as MNHNS and CDR2 as SASEGT. V lost 1 base and J 2 bases, leaving 8 bases between the germline ends. The CDR3 extends over 14 amino acids. This CDR3 is CASSEGPFNTEAFF. The CDR3 DNA follows: TGTGCCAGCAGTGAAGGTCCTTTCAACACTGAAGCTTTCTTT.

The genes are TRBV10-1 and TRBJ2-7, with TRBD2 as a possible D gene (5 bases). The V end was cut by 8 bases, the J end by 7 bases, with 12 bases between. The CDR3 loop spans 11 amino acids. Germline V CDR1 and CDR2: WNHNN, SYGVQD (reference sequence). CDR3 sequence reads: CASLPPGEQYF. The CDR3, as DNA: TGCGCCAGCCTTCCTCCGGGGGAGCAGTACTTC.

This chain joins TRBV6-4 and TRBJ2-5; a possible D gene is TRBD2 (6 bases). The V end lost 5 bases, the J end lost 5 bases, and 15 bases lay between the germline ends. The germline CDR1 and CDR2 sequences are MRHNA and SNTAGT. The CDR3 covers 14 residues. The CDR3 is CASSQTSQSETQYF. The CDR3 bases are TGTGCCAGCAGTCAAACTAGCCAATCGGAGACCCAGTACTTC.

The chain is built from TRBV7-2 and TRBJ2-1, with D tentatively TRBD1 or TRBD2 (7 bases each). Per germline, CDR1 SGHTA and CDR2 FQGNSA. Trimming removed 5 bases at V and 3 bases at J, with 14 bases between. The CDR3 contains 15 residues. The CDR3 nucleotides are TGTGCCAGCAGCCGACAGGGAGGGATCTACAATGAGCAGTTCTTC. This sequence encodes CASSRQGGIYNEQFF.

The genes are TRBV9 and TRBJ2-7; 8 nucleotides match TRBD1. The length of the CDR3 is 14 residues. With 4 bases clipped from V and 0 bases from J, the junction kept 3 bases outside the gene matches. The V gene's germline CDR1 is SGDLS and CDR2 YYNGEE. CDR3 region: CASSPGQVSYEQYF. In nucleotides, the CDR3 is TGTGCCAGCAGCCCGGGACAGGTCTCCTACGAGCAGTACTTC. Full variable domain (rest looked up from reference TRBV9 and TRBJ2-7): DSGVTQTPKHLITATGQRVTLRCSPRSGDLSVYWYQQSLDQGLQFLIQYYNGEERAKGNILERFSAQQFPDLHSELNLSSLELGDSALYFCASSPGQVSYEQYFGPGTRLTVT.

The J gene is TRBJ2-7, the V gene TRBV6-1; D uncertain. The germline V and J ends were trimmed by 1 base and 3 bases, with 7 bases remaining between them. CDR1 is MNHNS and CDR2 is SASEGT in the germline V gene. The CDR3 covers 13 residues. DNA of the CDR3: TGTGCCAGCAGTGAAGGCTCCCTCTACGAGCAGTACTTC. Its translation: CASSEGSLYEQYF.

V usage is TRBV7-3 and J usage is TRBJ2-3; D may be TRBD1 or TRBD2 (5 bases each). Germline V CDR1 and CDR2: SGHTA, FQGTGA. Deletions cut 5 bases from V and 6 bases from J, with 15 bases between. This CDR3 has 14 residues. Here the CDR3 reads CASSLGTVSDTQYF. CDR3 nucleotides: TGTGCCAGCAGCCTAGGGACCGTTTCTGATACGCAGTATTTT. The full variable domain, rest sourced from reference TRBV7-3 and TRBJ2-3, is GAGVSQTPSNKVTEKGKYVELRCDPISGHTALYWYRQSLGQGPEFLIYFQGTGAADDSGLPNDRFFAVRPEGSVSTLKIQRTERGDSAVYLCASSLGTVSDTQYFGPGTRLTVL.

Notes on this clone: This is likely an artifact of a read error, given a far larger clone one base away. The chain employs TRBV2 and TRBJ2-2, with 10 bases lining up with TRBD1. Germline V CDR1 and CDR2: SNHLY, FYNNEI. The CDR3 has 16 amino acids. The CDR3 loop is CASSGTGVGLTGELVF. The CDR3 coding sequence is TGTGCCAGCTCCGGGACAGGGGTCGGTCTCACCGGGGAGCTGGTTTTT.

This clone was detected a few times. The J gene is TRBJ2-3, the V gene TRBV7-3; the D gene is possibly TRBD2 (6 bases). V was trimmed by 1 base and J by 1 base, leaving 6 bases between them. The CDR3 totals 14 residues. Germline lookup yields CDR1 SGHTA and CDR2 FQGTGA. Here the CDR3 DNA reads TGTGCCAGCAGCTTAAAGCGGGGCACAGATACGCAGTATTTT. It encodes CASSLKRGTDTQYF.

The rearrangement joins TRBV6-6 to TRBJ2-1; 11 bases line up with TRBD2. The CDR3 spans 14 residues. Germline V gives CDR1 MNHNY, CDR2 SVGAGI (reference sequence). V lost 2 bases to trimming and J lost 8 bases; unmatched junction nucleotides: 2. This chain's CDR3 is CASSYALAGDEQFF. The CDR3, as DNA: TGTGCCAGCAGTTACGCACTAGCGGGGGATGAGCAGTTCTTC.

The sample holds one count of this clone. The chain couples TRBV6-1 to TRBJ1-5; no definite D call. Germline values: CDR1 MNHNS, CDR2 SASEGT. The CDR3 runs 13 residues. Trimming removed 5 bases at V and 0 bases at J, with 5 bases between. For the CDR3, the DNA is TGTGCCAGCAGTTTGGTTAGCAATCAGCCCCAGCATTTT. Translated, it gives CASSLVSNQPQHF.